Listed below are T cell receptor beta chains from one sample, sequenced in a study of CD8 T cells in Susac syndrome. TCRdb called the immunoSEQ multiplex PCR reads again in MiXCR, with one record for every CDR3 protein. The sample includes around 59,000 distinct CDR3 sequences, approximately 92% seen only once; the top ten take 0.2%. Sequencing used CD8+ T cells from PBMCs. These receptors all come from a human donor in good health. Each CDR3 is given with its conserved first and last residue. The order of the fields is D gene, V gene, J gene, clone size, CDR3 DNA, CDR3 protein. The D gene is left open where the match is weak. Size is omitted from some rows. Given values are once, few, many or a class for expanded clones.

.	TRBV12-3/TRBV12-4	TRBJ2-6	.	TGTGCCAGCAGTTCCCCGGGGCAGGGGCTACCTGGGGCCAACGTCCTGACTTTC	CASSSPGQGLPGANVLTF
.	TRBV12-3/TRBV12-4	TRBJ2-6	.	TGTGCCAGCAGTTTACTCCGTTCTGGGGCCAACGTCCTGACTTTC	CASSLLRSGANVLTF
TRBD1	TRBV27	TRBJ1-1	.	TGTGCCAGCAGTTTAGTCGGAAAGGGGGCTTTGAACACTGAAGCTTTCTTT	CASSLVGKGALNTEAFF
.	TRBV30	TRBJ2-1	.	TGTGCCTGGAGTATCGGTGGGGTTTACAATGAGCAGTTCTTC	CAWSIGGVYNEQFF
.	TRBV19	TRBJ2-1	.	TGTGCCAGTAGGCACAGCTCCTACAATGAGCAGTTCTTC	CASRHSSYNEQFF
.	TRBV4-1	TRBJ2-7	.	TGCGCCAGCAGCGTAGGGACCGAGACCTACGAGCAGTACTTC	CASSVGTETYEQYF
.	TRBV2	TRBJ1-1	.	TGCGGGCTGCGGGACACTGAAGCTTTCTTT	CGLRDTEAFF
.	TRBV6-5	TRBJ1-1	.	TGTGCCAGCAGTTACTCTAGGGCCGCCCTAGGCACTGAAGCTTTCTTT	CASSYSRAALGTEAFF
.	TRBV29-1	TRBJ1-2	.	TGCAGCGCCATGGAGGGTTACGGCTACACCTTC	CSAMEGYGYTF
TRBD1	TRBV12-3/TRBV12-4	TRBJ2-7	.	TGTGCCAGCAGCCCCGGGACAGGGGGAATCTACGAGCAGTACTTC	CASSPGTGGIYEQYF
.	TRBV19	TRBJ2-7	.	TGTGCCAGTAGTATATCCGGGACCTCCTACGAGCAGTACTTC	CASSISGTSYEQYF
.	TRBV10-3	TRBJ1-5	.	TGTGCCATCAGTGAGTCTGGGGCCGGTCAGCCCCAGCATTTT	CAISESGAGQPQHF
.	TRBV30	TRBJ1-2	.	TGTGCCTGGGGATCGGGGGCACCAACCCATGGCTACACCTTC	CAWGSGAPTHGYTF
.	TRBV7-9	TRBJ1-1	once	TGTGCCAGCAGCTTAGACCCCGAAGCTTTCTTT	CASSLDPEAFF
.	TRBV21-1	TRBJ2-4	.	TGTGCCAGCAGGGCGGGACAGACGGGGGACCTAGCCAAAAACATTCAGTACTTC	CASRAGQTGDLAKNIQYF
TRBD2	TRBV6-1	TRBJ2-1	.	TGTGCCAGCAGTCATCCCGCGGGCGGGGGTTACAATGAGCAGTTCTTC	CASSHPAGGGYNEQFF
.	TRBV19	TRBJ2-7	.	TGTGCCAGTAGTATCACTAGCTCCTACGAGCAGTACTTC	CASSITSSYEQYF
.	TRBV27	TRBJ1-2	few	TGTGCCAGCAGTGCGGGGACACTATATGGCTACACCTTC	CASSAGTLYGYTF
.	TRBV7-9	TRBJ1-6	.	TGTGCCAGCAGCTCCCGGGGCCCATCGGGAAATTCACCCCTCCACTTT	CASSSRGPSGNSPLHF
.	TRBV2	TRBJ2-3	.	TGTGCCAGCAGTGAAAGGGGCTTGGATACGCAGTATTTT	CASSERGLDTQYF
.	TRBV5-5	TRBJ1-6	.	TGTGCCAGCAGCGAGCCTACAAATGTCGGGGCTTCCTATAATTCACCCCTCCACTTT	CASSEPTNVGASYNSPLHF
.	TRBV7-9	TRBJ1-2	.	TGTGCCAGCAGTTTCCTCTATGGCTACACCTTC	CASSFLYGYTF
TRBD1	TRBV4-1	TRBJ2-1	.	TGCGCCAGCAGCCAAGCGGGGACAGGCAGCTCCTACAATGAGCAGTTCTTC	CASSQAGTGSSYNEQFF
.	TRBV4-3	TRBJ2-7	.	TGCGCCAGCAGCCAAGATATGGGGTCAAGGAACGAGCAGTACTTC	CASSQDMGSRNEQYF
TRBD1	TRBV29-1	TRBJ1-2	.	TGCAGCGTTGGACAGGGGTTGGGCTATGGCTACACCTTC	CSVGQGLGYGYTF
TRBD1	TRBV13	TRBJ1-1	.	TGTGCCAGCAGCTGGGGGACAGGGGGCATGAACACTGAAGCTTTCTTT	CASSWGTGGMNTEAFF
TRBD2	TRBV7-9	TRBJ2-3	.	TGTGCCAGCAGCGTTACTAGCGGGGTTGGCACAGATACGCAGTATTTT	CASSVTSGVGTDTQYF
.	TRBV11-2	TRBJ1-1	.	TGTGCCAGCAGCCCCGGACATCCAAAAGGGAGCACTGAAGCTTTCTTT	CASSPGHPKGSTEAFF
.	TRBV25-1	TRBJ1-4	once	TGTGCTAGCCAGGGGAGGTATAGGGAAAAACTGTTTTTT	CASQGRYREKLFF
TRBD2	TRBV2	TRBJ2-3	.	TGTGCCAGCAGGAGTGGCGGACTAGCGGGTTTCGCGGATACGCAGTATTTT	CASRSGGLAGFADTQYF
TRBD1	TRBV13	TRBJ2-1	.	TGTGCCAGCAGCTTAGTGGGACAGGGACAACATGAGCAGTTCTTC	CASSLVGQGQHEQFF
.	TRBV3-1	TRBJ2-6	.	TGTGCCAGCAGCCAAGACGGGCACTGGGTCCTGTCTGGGGCCAACGTCCTGACTTTC	CASSQDGHWVLSGANVLTF
.	TRBV21-1	TRBJ1-5	.	TGTGCCAGCAGCAGATTCGGACAGGGGGGCAATCAGCCCCAGCATTTT	CASSRFGQGGNQPQHF
.	TRBV7-3	TRBJ1-1	.	TGTGCCAGCAGCTCTACAGTGAACACTGAAGCTTTCTTT	CASSSTVNTEAFF
TRBD1	TRBV5-1	TRBJ1-2	.	TGCGCCAGCAGCTTAGGACAGGGGAACTATGGCTACACCTTC	CASSLGQGNYGYTF
.	TRBV10-3	TRBJ2-3	.	TGTGCCATCAGTGCCCTCTCGACAGCTAGCACAGATACGCAGTATTTT	CAISALSTASTDTQYF
.	TRBV13	TRBJ2-7	.	TGTGCCAGCAGCTTAATCAACTACGAGCAGTACTTC	CASSLINYEQYF
.	TRBV7-7	TRBJ2-7	.	TGTGCCAGCAGCTTATCTGTAGGCTACGAGCAGTACTTC	CASSLSVGYEQYF
.	TRBV7-9	TRBJ2-6	.	TGTGCCAGCTTTTTCCCCGAAGCCTCTGGGGCCAACGTCCTGACTTTC	CASFFPEASGANVLTF
TRBD2	TRBV10-3	TRBJ2-7	.	TGTGCCATCAGTGAGCCGAGGGGAGGGGATTTCTACGAGCAGTACTTC	CAISEPRGGDFYEQYF
.	TRBV9	TRBJ2-6	.	TGTGCCAGCAGCGGGTCAACAGGGTCTGGGGCCAACGTCCTGACTTTC	CASSGSTGSGANVLTF
.	TRBV7-2	TRBJ2-4	.	TGTGCCAGCAGCCTTGAAGGCCCCGGCATTCAGTACTTC	CASSLEGPGIQYF
TRBD2	TRBV9	TRBJ2-7	.	TGTGCCAGCAGCGTGGGACTAGCTAACTACGAGCAGTACTTC	CASSVGLANYEQYF